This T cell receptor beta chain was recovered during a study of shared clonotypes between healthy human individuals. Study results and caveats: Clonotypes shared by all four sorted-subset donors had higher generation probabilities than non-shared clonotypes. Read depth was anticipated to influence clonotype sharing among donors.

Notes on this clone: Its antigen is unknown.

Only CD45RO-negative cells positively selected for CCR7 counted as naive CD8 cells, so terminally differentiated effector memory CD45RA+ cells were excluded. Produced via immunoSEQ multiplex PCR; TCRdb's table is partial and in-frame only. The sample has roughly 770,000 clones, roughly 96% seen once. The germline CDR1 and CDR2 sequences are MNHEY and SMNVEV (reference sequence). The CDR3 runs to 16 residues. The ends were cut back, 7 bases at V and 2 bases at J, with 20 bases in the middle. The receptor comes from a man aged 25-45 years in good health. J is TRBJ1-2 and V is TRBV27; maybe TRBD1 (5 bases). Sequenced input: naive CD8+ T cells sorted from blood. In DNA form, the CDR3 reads TGTGCCAGCACCGCCTCGGGTGGGGGGTGGAACTATGGCTACACCTTC. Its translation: CASTASGGGWNYGYTF.